The source of this TCR beta chain is a study of shared clonotypes between healthy human individuals. In the naive CD8 group, cells lacked CD45RO and were positively selected for CCR7, so terminally differentiated effector memory CD45RA+ cells were left out. CDR1 and CDR2 (germline): LNHDA, SQIVND (reference sequence). CDR3 size: 15 residues. V lost 3 bases to trimming and J lost 4 bases, with 13 bases between them. This table comes from immunoSEQ multiplex PCR, and its TCRdb copy is limited to in-frame clones, with some not included. This sample carries around 2.1 million clones, 85% to 95% of them seen once, and the ten largest clones take about 1.5%.

V usage is TRBV19 and J usage is TRBJ2-1; D not certain. Sequenced sample: naive CD8+ T cells from PBMCs. The sequence derives from a man between 18 and 29 years old in good health. Some clones in this sample may be carry-over from other donors' samples. CDR3 sequence reads: CASSIAAAFYNEQFF. CDR3 DNA: TGTGCCAGTAGTATTGCGGCAGCCTTTTACAATGAGCAGTTCTTC.